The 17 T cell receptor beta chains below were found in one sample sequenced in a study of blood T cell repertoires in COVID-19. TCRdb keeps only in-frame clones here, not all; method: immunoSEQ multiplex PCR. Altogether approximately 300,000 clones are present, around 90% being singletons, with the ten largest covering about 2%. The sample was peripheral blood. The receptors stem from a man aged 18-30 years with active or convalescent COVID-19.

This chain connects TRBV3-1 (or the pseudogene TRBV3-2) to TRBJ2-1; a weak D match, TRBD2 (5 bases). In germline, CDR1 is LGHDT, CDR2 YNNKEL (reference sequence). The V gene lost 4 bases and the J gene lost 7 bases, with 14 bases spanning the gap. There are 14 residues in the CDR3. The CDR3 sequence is CASSPRDSGNEQFF. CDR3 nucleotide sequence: TGTGCCAGCAGCCCGCGTGACTCGGGGAATGAGCAGTTCTTC.

The CDR3 protein is CASSILASPQANIAKNIQYF. The CDR3 nucleotides read TGTGCCAGTAGTATTTTAGCGTCGCCGCAAGCCAATATAGCCAAAAACATTCAGTACTTC. J is TRBJ2-4 and V is TRBV19; TRBD2 is a possible D gene (5 bases). The CDR3 consists of 20 residues. Trimming removed 3 bases at V and 0 bases at J, with 24 bases between. Germline CDR1 and CDR2: LNHDA and SQIVND (reference sequence).

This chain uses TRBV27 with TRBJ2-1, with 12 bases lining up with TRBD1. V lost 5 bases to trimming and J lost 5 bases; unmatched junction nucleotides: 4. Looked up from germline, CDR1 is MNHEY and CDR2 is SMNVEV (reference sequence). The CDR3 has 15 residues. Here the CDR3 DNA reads TGTGCCAGCAGTCCCCGGGACAGGGGGCACAATGAGCAGTTCTTC. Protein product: CASSPRDRGHNEQFF.

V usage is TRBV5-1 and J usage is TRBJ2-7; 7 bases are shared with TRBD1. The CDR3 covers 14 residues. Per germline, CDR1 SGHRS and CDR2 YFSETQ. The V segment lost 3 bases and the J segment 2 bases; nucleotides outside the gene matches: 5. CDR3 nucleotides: TGCGCCAGCAGCTATGCGACAGGGACCTACGAGCAGTACTTC. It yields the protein CASSYATGTYEQYF.

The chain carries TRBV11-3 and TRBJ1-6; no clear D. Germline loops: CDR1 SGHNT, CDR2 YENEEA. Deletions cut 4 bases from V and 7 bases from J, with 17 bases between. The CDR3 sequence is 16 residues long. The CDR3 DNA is TGTGCCAGCAGCTCCATATCCCCCGGGAACAATTCACCCCTCCACTTT. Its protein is CASSSISPGNNSPLHF.

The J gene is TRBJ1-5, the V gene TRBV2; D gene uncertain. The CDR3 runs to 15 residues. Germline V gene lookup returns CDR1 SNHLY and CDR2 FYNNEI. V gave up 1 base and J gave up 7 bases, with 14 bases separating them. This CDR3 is CASSEDGALSQPQHF. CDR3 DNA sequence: TGTGCCAGCAGTGAAGACGGAGCCCTAAGCCAGCCCCAGCATTTT.

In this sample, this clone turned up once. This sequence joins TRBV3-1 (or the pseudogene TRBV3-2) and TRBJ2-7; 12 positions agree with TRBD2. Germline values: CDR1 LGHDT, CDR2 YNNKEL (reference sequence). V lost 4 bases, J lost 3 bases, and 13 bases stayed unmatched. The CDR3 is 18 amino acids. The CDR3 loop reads CASSPRTSGTPSIYEQYF. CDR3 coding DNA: TGTGCCAGCAGCCCGCGGACTAGCGGGACCCCCTCCATCTACGAGCAGTACTTC.

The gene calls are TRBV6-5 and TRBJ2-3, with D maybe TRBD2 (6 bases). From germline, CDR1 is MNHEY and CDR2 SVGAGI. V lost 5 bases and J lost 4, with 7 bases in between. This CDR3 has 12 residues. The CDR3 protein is CASSPSADTQYF. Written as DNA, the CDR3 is TGTGCCAGCAGTCCTAGCGCAGATACGCAGTATTTT.

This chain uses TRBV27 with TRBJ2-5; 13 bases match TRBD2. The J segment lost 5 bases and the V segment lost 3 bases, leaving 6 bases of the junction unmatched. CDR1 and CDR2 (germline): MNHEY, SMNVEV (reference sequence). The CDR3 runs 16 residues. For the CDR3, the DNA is TGTGCCAGCAGTTTCGGGACTAGCGGGACTCGGGAGACCCAGTACTTC. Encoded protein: CASSFGTSGTRETQYF.

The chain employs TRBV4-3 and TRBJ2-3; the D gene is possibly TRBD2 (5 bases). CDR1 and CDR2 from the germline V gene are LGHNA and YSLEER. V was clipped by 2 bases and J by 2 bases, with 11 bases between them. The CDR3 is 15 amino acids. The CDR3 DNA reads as TGCGCCAGCAGCCAATTCCTACTAGTCACAGATACGCAGTATTTT. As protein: CASSQFLLVTDTQYF.

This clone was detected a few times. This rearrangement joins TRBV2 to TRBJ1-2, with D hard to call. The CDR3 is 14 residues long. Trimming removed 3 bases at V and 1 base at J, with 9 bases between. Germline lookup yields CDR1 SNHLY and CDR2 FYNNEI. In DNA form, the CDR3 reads TGTGCCAGCAGTGACAGTTATCGTAACTATGGCTACACCTTC. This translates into CASSDSYRNYGYTF.

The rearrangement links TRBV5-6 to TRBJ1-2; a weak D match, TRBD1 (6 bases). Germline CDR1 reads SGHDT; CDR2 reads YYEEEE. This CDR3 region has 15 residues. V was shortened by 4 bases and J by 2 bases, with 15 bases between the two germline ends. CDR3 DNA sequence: TGTGCCAGCAGCCCGGACCCGGACAGAAACTATGGCTACACCTTC. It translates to CASSPDPDRNYGYTF.

For the CDR3, the DNA is TGCGCCAGCAGCCAAGAGGAGGGGGCACTCACAGATACGCAGTATTTT. Amino acid sequence: CASSQEEGALTDTQYF. The chain combines TRBV4-1 with TRBJ2-3; possibly TRBD1 for D (7 bases). Germline V gives CDR1 MGHRA, CDR2 YSYEKL. The CDR3 covers 16 residues. The V and J ends lost 0 bases and 2 bases respectively, with 12 bases between them.

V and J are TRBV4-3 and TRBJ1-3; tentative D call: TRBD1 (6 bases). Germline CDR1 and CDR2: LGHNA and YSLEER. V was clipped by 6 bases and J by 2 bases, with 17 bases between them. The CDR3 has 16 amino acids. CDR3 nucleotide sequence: TGCGCCAGCAGATTAGACAGGTTGGGACCTGGAAACACCATATATTTT. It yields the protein CASRLDRLGPGNTIYF.

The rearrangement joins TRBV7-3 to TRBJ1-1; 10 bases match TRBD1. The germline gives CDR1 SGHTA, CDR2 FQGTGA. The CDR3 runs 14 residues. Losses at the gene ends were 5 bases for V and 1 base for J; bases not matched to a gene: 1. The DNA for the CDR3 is TGTGCCAGCAGCCGGGACAGGGGGAACACTGAAGCTTTCTTT. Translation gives CASSRDRGNTEAFF.

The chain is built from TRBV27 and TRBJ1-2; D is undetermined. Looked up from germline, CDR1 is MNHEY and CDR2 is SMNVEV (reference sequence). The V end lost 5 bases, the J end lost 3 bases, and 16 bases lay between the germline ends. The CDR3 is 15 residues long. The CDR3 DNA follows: TGTGCCAGCAGTATAAGCGACCCGGCTTACTATGGCTACACCTTC. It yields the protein CASSISDPAYYGYTF.

CDR3 region: CASSLAGGIGKNIQYF. The CDR3 coding sequence is TGCGCCAGCAGCTTGGCAGGGGGTATTGGGAAAAACATTCAGTACTTC. The chain couples TRBV5-1 to TRBJ2-4; 7 bases map to TRBD1. Trimming cost V 0 bases and J 4 bases; bases outside gene matches: 7. This CDR3 is built from 16 residues. Germline CDR1 is SGHRS and CDR2 is YFSETQ.